This TCR beta chain originates from a study of T cell changes during pregnancy in multiple sclerosis. Profiling relied on immunoSEQ multiplex PCR, and the TCRdb table lists in-frame clones only, not all of them. Here the sample spans 80,000 or so clones, around 94% being singletons. V lost 4 bases, J lost 7 bases, and 13 bases stayed unmatched. The CDR3 spans 17 residues. Germline values: CDR1 SGHAT, CDR2 FQNNGV. Specimen: peripheral blood, collected in the second trimester of pregnancy. This chain connects TRBV11-2 to TRBJ2-2, with 9 bases identical to TRBD1. The receptor's source is a female donor in good health, enrolled as a control in a pregnancy study. CDR3: CASSSHRGRITDGELFF. In DNA form, the CDR3 reads TGTGCCAGCAGCTCCCACAGGGGGCGCATTACGGACGGGGAGCTGTTTTTT. Together with reference TRBV11-2 and TRBJ2-2, the CDR3 gives the full variable domain: EAGVAQSPRYKIIEKRQSVAFWCNPISGHATLYWYQQILGQGPKLLIQFQNNGVVDDSQLPKDRFSAERLKGVDSTLKIQPAKLEDSAVYLCASSSHRGRITDGELFFGEGSRLTVL.